The present entry profiles one T cell receptor (beta chain) with its context. The data stem from a study of blood T cell repertoires in COVID-19. Study summary: Acute-phase and convalescent COVID-19 samples originated in the United States, Italy and Spain. Sources were T cells, B-cell-depleted T cells, or PBMCs; the material itself was cDNA or gDNA.

Per the germline V gene, CDR1 is SNHLY and CDR2 is FYNNEI. V was cut by 7 bases and J by 6 bases, with 15 bases left in between. This CDR3 contains 13 residues. Using immunoSEQ multiplex PCR, the repertoire was profiled, and TCRdb retains in-frame clones only, with some absent. The sample shows roughly 190,000 clones, more than 75% of them seen only once. Seattle patient enrollment occurred during active infection, with longitudinal follow-up thereafter. This TCR was sampled from an older woman with COVID-19, enrolled during active disease. What was sequenced was peripheral blood. The chain uses TRBV2 and TRBJ1-1; D is perhaps TRBD1 (6 bases). The CDR3 region has the DNA TGTGCCAGCAAGAGGGGGACCCTAGCTGAAGCTTTCTTT. Its protein product is CASKRGTLAEAFF.